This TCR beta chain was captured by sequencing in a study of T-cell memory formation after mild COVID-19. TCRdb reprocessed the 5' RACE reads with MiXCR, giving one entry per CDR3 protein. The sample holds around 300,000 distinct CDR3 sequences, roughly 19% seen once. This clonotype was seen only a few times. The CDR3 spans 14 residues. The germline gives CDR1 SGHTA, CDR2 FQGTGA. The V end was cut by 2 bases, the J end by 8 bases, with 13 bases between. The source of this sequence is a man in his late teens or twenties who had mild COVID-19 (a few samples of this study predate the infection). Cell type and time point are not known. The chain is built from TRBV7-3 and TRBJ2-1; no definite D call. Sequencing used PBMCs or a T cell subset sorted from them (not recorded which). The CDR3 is CASSLQDVSDEQFF. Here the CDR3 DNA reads TGTGCCAGCAGCTTACAGGACGTTTCGGATGAGCAGTTCTTC. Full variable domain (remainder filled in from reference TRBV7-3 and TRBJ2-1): GAGVSQTPSNKVTEKGKYVELRCDPISGHTALYWYRQSLGQGPEFLIYFQGTGAADDSGLPNDRFFAVRPEGSVSTLKIQRTERGDSAVYLCASSLQDVSDEQFFGPGTRLTVL.